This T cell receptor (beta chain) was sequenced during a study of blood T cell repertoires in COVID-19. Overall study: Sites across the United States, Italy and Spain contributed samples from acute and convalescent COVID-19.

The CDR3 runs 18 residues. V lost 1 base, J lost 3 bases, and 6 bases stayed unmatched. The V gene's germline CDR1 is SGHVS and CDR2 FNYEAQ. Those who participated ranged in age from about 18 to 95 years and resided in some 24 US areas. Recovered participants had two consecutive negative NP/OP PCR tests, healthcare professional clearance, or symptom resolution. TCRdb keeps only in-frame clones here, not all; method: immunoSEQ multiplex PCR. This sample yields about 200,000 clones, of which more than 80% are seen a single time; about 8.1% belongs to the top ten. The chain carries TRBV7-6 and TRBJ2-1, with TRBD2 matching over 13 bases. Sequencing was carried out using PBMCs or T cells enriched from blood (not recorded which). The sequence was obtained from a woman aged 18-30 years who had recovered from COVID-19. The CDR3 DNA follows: TGTGCCAGCAGCTTAGATGGGACTAGCGGGACGATCTACAATGAGCAGTTCTTC. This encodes CASSLDGTSGTIYNEQFF.